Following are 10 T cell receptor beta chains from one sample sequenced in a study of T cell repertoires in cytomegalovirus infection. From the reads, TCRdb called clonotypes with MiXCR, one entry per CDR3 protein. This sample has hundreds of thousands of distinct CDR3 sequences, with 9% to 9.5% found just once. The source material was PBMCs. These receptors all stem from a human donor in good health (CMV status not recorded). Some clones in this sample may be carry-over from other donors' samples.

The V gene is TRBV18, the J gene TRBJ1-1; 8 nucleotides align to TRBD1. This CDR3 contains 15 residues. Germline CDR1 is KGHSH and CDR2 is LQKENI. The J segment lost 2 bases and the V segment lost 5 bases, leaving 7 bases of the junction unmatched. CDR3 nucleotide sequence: TGTGCCAGCTCAAGGCAGGGGGCTTCAAACACTGAAGCTTTCTTT. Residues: CASSRQGASNTEAFF.

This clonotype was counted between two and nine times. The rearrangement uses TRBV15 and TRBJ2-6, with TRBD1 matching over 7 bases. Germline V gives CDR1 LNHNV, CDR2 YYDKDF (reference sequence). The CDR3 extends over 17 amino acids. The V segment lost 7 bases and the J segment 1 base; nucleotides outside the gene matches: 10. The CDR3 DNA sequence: TGTGCCACCAACCTACGACAGGGACAGTCTGGGGCCAACGTCCTGACTTTC. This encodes CATNLRQGQSGANVLTF.

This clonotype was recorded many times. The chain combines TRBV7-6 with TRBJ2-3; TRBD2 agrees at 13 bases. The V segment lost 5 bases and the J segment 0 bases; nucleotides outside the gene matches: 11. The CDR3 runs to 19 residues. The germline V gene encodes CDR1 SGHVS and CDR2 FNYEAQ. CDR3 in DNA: TGTGCCAGCAGCAAGAGCTTCACTAGCGGGGGGGATAGCACAGATACGCAGTATTTT. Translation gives CASSKSFTSGGDSTDTQYF.

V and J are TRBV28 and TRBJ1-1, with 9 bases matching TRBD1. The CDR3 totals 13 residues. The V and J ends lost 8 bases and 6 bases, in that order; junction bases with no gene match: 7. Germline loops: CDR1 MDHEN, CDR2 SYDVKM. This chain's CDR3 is CASGWDRESEAFF. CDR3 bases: TGTGCCAGCGGTTGGGACAGGGAATCTGAAGCTTTCTTT.

This CDR3 reads CASSVRGWNTEAFF. CDR3 coding DNA: TGTGCCAGCAGTGTCAGGGGGTGGAACACTGAAGCTTTCTTT. The chain has TRBV6-1 and TRBJ1-1, with 7 bases lining up with TRBD1. With V trimmed by 4 bases and J by 1 base, 3 bases remained unmatched. Germline values: CDR1 MNHNS, CDR2 SASEGT. The CDR3 runs to 14 residues.

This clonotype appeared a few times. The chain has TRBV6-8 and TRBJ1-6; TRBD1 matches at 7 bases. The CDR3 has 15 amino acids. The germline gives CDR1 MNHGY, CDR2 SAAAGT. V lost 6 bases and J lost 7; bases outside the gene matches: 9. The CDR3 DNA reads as TGTGCCAGCAGACCCTGGACAGGCTCCAATTCACCCCTCCACTTT. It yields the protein CASRPWTGSNSPLHF.

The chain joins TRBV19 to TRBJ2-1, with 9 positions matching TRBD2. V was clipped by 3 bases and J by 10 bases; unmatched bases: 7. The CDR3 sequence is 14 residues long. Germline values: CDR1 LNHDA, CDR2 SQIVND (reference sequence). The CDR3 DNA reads TGTGCCAGTAGTATCACCGCGGGAGGGGGCGAGCAGTTCTTC. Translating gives CASSITAGGGEQFF.

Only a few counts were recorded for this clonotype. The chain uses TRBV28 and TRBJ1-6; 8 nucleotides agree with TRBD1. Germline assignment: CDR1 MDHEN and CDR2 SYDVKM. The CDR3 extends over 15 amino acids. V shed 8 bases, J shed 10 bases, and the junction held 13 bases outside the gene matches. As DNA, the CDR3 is TGTGCCAGCCTTCGACAGGGGAGGGCTGGATCACCCCTCCACTTT. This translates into CASLRQGRAGSPLHF.

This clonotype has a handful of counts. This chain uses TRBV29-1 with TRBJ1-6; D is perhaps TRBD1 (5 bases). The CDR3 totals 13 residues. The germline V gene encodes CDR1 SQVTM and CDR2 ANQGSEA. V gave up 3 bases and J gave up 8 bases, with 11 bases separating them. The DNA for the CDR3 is TGCAGCGTTGACCCACTAGGGGATTCACCCCTCCACTTT. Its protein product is CSVDPLGDSPLHF.

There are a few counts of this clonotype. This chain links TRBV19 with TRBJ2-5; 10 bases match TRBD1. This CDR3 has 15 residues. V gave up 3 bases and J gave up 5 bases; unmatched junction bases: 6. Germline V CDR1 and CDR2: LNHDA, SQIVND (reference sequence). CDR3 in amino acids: CASSIPTGGGETQYF. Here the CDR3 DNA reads TGTGCCAGTAGTATCCCGACAGGGGGCGGGGAGACCCAGTACTTC.